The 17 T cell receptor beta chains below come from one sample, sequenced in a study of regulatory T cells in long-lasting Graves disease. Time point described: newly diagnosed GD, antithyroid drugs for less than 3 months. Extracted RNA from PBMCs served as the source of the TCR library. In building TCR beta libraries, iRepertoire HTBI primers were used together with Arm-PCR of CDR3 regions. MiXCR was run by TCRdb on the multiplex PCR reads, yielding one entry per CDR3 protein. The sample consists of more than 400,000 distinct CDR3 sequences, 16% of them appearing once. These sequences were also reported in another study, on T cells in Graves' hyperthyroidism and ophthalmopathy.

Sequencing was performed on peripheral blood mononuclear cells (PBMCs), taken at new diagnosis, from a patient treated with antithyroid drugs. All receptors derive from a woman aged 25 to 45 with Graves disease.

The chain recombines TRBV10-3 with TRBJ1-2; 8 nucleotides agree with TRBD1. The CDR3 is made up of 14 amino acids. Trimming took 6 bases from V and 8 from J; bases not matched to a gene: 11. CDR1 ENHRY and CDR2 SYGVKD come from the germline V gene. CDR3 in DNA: TGTGCCATCAGCCGCCTCGGACAGGGAGAGGGCTACACCTTC. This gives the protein CAISRLGQGEGYTF.

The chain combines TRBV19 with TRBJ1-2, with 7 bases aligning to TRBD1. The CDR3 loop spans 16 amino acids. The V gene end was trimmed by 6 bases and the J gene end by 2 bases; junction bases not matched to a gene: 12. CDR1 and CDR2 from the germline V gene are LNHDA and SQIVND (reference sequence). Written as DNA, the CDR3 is TGTGCCAGTAGGAGGTCCCCCGTGACAGGGAACTATGGCTACACCTTC. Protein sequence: CASRRSPVTGNYGYTF.

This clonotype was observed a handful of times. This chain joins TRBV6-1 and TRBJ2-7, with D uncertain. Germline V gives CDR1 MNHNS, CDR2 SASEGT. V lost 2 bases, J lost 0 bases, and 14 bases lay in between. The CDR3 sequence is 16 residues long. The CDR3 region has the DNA TGTGCCAGCAGTGAATGGGCGCGCATGAGCTCCTACGAGCAGTACTTC. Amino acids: CASSEWARMSSYEQYF.

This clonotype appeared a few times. CDR3 in amino acids: CASSWGTGLNTEAFF. The CDR3 bases are TGCGCCAGCAGCTGGGGGACAGGCCTGAACACTGAAGCTTTCTTT. The chain has TRBV5-1 and TRBJ1-1, with 8 bases that match TRBD1. The trim removed 3 bases at V and 0 bases at J, leaving 4 bases unmatched. The CDR3 sequence is 15 residues long. Germline V CDR1 and CDR2: SGHRS, YFSETQ.

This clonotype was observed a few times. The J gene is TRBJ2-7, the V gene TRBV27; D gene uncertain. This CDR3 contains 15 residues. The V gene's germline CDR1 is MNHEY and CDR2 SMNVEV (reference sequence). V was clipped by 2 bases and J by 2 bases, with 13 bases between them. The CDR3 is CASSLNPNRPYEQYF. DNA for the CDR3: TGTGCCAGCAGTTTAAATCCGAACCGCCCCTACGAGCAGTACTTC.

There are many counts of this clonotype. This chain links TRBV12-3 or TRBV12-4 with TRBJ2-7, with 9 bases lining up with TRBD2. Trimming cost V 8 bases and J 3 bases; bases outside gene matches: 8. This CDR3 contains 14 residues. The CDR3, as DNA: TGTGCCAGCCGGCACGATAGCGGGAGCTACGAGCAGTACTTC. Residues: CASRHDSGSYEQYF.

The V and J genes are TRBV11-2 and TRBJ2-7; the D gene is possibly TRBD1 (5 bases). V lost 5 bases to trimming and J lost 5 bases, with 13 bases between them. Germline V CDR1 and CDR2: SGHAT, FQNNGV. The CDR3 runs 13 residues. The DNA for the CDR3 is TGTGCCAGCAGCCACCAACAGGATCACGAGCAGTACTTC. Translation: CASSHQQDHEQYF.

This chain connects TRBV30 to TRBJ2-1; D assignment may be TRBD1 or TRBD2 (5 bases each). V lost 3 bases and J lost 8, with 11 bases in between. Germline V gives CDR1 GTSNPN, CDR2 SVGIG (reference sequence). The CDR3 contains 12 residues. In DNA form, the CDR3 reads TGTGCCTGGAGCCGGTGGGGGTATGAGCAGTTCTTC. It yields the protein CAWSRWGYEQFF.

CDR3 in amino acids: CSGEGRDEKLFF. In nucleotides, the CDR3 is TGCAGTGGCGAAGGGCGGGATGAAAAACTGTTTTTT. The chain links TRBV20-1 to TRBJ1-4; D not certain. The germline V gene encodes CDR1 DFQATT and CDR2 SNEGSKA (reference sequence). The CDR3 covers 12 residues. V lost 7 bases and J lost 6, with 12 bases in between.

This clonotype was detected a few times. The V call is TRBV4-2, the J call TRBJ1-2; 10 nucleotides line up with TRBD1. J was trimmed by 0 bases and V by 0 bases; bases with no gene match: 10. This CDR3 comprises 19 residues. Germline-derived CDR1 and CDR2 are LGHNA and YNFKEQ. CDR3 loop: CASSQDPGTGARPNYGYTF. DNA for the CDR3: TGTGCCAGCAGCCAAGATCCTGGGACAGGGGCGAGACCTAACTATGGCTACACCTTC.

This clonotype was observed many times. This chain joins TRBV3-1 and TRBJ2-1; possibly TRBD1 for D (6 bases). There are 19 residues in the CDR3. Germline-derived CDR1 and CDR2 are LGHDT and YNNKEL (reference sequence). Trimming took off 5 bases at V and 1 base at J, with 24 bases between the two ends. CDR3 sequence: CASSERDLSGAKSYNEQFF. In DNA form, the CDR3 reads TGTGCCAGCAGCGAACGCGATCTTTCAGGGGCAAAATCCTACAATGAGCAGTTCTTC.

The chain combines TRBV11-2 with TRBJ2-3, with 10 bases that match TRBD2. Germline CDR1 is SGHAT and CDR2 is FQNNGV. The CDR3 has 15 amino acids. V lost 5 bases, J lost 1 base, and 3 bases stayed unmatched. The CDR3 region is CASSIGLAGTDTQYF. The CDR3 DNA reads TGTGCCAGCAGCATAGGACTAGCGGGCACAGATACGCAGTATTTT. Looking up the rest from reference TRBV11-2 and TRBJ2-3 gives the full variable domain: EAGVAQSPRYKIIEKRQSVAFWCNPISGHATLYWYQQILGQGPKLLIQFQNNGVVDDSQLPKDRFSAERLKGVDSTLKIQPAKLEDSAVYLCASSIGLAGTDTQYFGPGTRLTVL.

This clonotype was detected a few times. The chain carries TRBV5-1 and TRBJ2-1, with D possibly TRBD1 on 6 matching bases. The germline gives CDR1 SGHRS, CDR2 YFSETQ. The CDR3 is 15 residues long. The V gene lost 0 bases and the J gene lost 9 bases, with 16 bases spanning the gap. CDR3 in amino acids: CASSLEGQGFAEQFF. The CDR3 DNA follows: TGCGCCAGCAGCTTGGAGGGGCAGGGGTTTGCTGAGCAGTTCTTC.

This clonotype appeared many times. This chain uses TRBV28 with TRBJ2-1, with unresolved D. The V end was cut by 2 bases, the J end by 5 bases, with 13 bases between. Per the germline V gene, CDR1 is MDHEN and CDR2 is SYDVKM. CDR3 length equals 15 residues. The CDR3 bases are TGTGCCAGCAGTTTAAACAGAATGCGTAACAATGAGCAGTTCTTC. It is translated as CASSLNRMRNNEQFF.

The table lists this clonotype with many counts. The CDR3 DNA follows: TGTGCCAGCAGGTCAGGGGGCAAGGCGCTAGCGGGAGCTACTAGCACAGATACGCAGTATTTT. It specifies CASRSGGKALAGATSTDTQYF. The J gene is TRBJ2-3, the V gene TRBV11-1; 10 bases are a match to TRBD2. V was clipped by 6 bases and J by 0 bases; unmatched bases: 21. Germline V gives CDR1 SGHAT, CDR2 FQDESV (reference sequence). The CDR3 covers 21 residues.

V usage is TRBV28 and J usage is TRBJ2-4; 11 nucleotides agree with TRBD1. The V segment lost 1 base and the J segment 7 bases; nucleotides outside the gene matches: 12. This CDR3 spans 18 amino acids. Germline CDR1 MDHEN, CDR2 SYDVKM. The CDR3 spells CASSLLLRSGTGGNIQYF. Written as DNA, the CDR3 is TGTGCCAGCAGTTTATTACTCCGCTCAGGGACAGGGGGGAACATTCAGTACTTC.

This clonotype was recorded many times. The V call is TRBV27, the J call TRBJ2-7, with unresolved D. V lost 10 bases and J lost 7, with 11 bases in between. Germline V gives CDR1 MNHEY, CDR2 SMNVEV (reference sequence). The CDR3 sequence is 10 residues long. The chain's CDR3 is CATLGEEQYF. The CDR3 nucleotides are TGTGCCACCCTCGGCGAGGAGCAGTACTTC.